These T cell receptor beta chains were read from a single sample in a study of immune evolution from preneoplasia to lung adenocarcinoma. The method was immunoSEQ multiplex PCR; TCRdb's version includes in-frame clones alone and lacks a portion of them. The profile shows thousands of clones, more than 60% of them singletons. Sequencing used FFPE lung adenocarcinoma in situ tissue. The source is a person aged 60-80 years with lung adenocarcinoma. The CDR3 runs from the conserved cysteine through the conserved F or W. The D gene is left open where the match is weak. Size is stated for part of the rows, as once, few or many counts, or as a class when the clone is expanded.

TRBJ1-1 | - | TRBV7-9 | TRBD1 | TGTGCCAGCAGCCCGCGAATTCAGGGACAGCTGAACACTGAAGCTTTCTTT | CASSPRIQGQLNTEAFF
TRBJ2-3 | - | TRBV7-8 | - | TGTGCCAGCCACCAACAGGAGTTAGGCACAGATACGCAGTATTTT | CASHQQELGTDTQYF
TRBJ2-5 | few | TRBV18 | - | TGTGCCAGCTCACCACCGAACAGACAAGAGACCCAGTACTTC | CASSPPNRQETQYF
TRBJ1-2 | - | TRBV29-1 | - | TGCAGCGCCAGGGAGGGCGCCTATGGCTACACCTTC | CSAREGAYGYTF
TRBJ2-7 | few | TRBV9 | - | TGTGCCAGCAGCGTCGACGGTGCTGCCTCTGAGCAGTACTTC | CASSVDGAASEQYF
TRBJ2-3 | - | TRBV5-5 | - | TGTGCCAGCAGCTCCACCCGACTTGAAGTTTTAAATACGCAGTATTTT | CASSSTRLEVLNTQYF
TRBJ2-1 | - | TRBV7-9 | - | TGTGCCAGCAGTTACGTCAGCTCCTACAATGAGCAGTTCTTC | CASSYVSSYNEQFF
TRBJ1-5 | - | TRBV7-2 | - | TGTGCCAGCAGCTTAGTATGGGCATCCAATCAGCCCCAGCATTTT | CASSLVWASNQPQHF
TRBJ2-5 | few | TRBV7-2 | - | TGTGCCAGCAGCTTGCTTCGCTCATTGACAGTGACCCAGTACTTC | CASSLLRSLTVTQYF
TRBJ2-2 | - | TRBV6-6 | - | TGTGCCAGCAGCAAGGGGTTGGGAAACACCGGGGAGCTGTTTTTT | CASSKGLGNTGELFF
TRBJ1-6 | - | TRBV7-9 | - | TGTGCCAGCAGCTTCAACGCTGCAGGGCCTAATTCACCCCTCCACTTT | CASSFNAAGPNSPLHF
TRBJ1-1 | - | TRBV5-1 | - | TGCGCCAGCAGCTTGGTCCAGGGGTCCATGAACACTGAAGCTTTCTTT | CASSLVQGSMNTEAFF
TRBJ1-2 | - | TRBV4-1 | TRBD1 | TGCGCCAGCAGCCCCGAGCTAGACCGGGACAGCTTTAGGTATGGCTATACCTTC | CASSPELDRDSFRYGYTF
TRBJ2-3 | few | TRBV6-6 | - | TGTGCCAGCAGTTTGGACCGGTCCACTAGCACAGATACGCAGTATTTT | CASSLDRSTSTDTQYF
TRBJ2-3 | - | TRBV5-6 | - | TGTGCCAGCAGCTTGTTCTCCGATACGCAGTATTTT | CASSLFSDTQYF
TRBJ1-4 | - | TRBV5-1 | - | TGCGCCAGCAGCCCTCGCGAACCAGGGCCGGGGAGTAATGAAAAACTGTTTTTT | CASSPREPGPGSNEKLFF
TRBJ2-5 | few | TRBV11-2 | - | TGTGCCAGCAGCTGGGAGTACCAAGAGACCCAGTACTTC | CASSWEYQETQYF
TRBJ2-5 | - | TRBV5-1 | TRBD1 | TGCGCCAGCAGCCCGGGACAGGAGGTACAGTGGGCCCAGTACTTC | CASSPGQEVQWAQYF
TRBJ1-1 | - | TRBV7-2 | - | TGTGCCAGCAGCTTTTTGGGTGTTGGGACTGAAGCTTTCTTT | CASSFLGVGTEAFF
TRBJ2-1 | - | TRBV11-3 | - | TGTGCCAGCAGCCCAAAGGTCGGGTCACCCCGCTACAATGAGCAGTTCTTC | CASSPKVGSPRYNEQFF
TRBJ1-2 | - | TRBV10-3 | - | TGTGCCATCAGTGAGCTATCCGGGGCGGACTATGGCTACACCTTC | CAISELSGADYGYTF
TRBJ1-6 | - | TRBV14 | - | TGTGCCAGCAGCCAAGATAGCCTAAATTCACCCCTCCACTTT | CASSQDSLNSPLHF
TRBJ2-3 | once | TRBV5-6 | TRBD1 | TGTGCCAGCAGCTTGGGACGGACAGGGGCAGATACGCAGTATTTT | CASSLGRTGADTQYF
TRBJ2-2 | - | TRBV28 | TRBD1 | TGTGCCAGCAGTTGGGTCAACTATTCTCCGGGACAGGGAGAAACCGGGGAGCTGTTTTTT | CASSWVNYSPGQGETGELFF
TRBJ2-3 | - | TRBV5-5 | TRBD2 | TGTGCCAGCAGCTTGGAGCGGGGGGGCCCAGATACGCAGTATTTT | CASSLERGGPDTQYF
TRBJ2-1 | - | TRBV7-6 | TRBD2 | TGTGCCAGCAGCATCAGCGGGGGGACCTACAATGAGCAGTTCTTC | CASSISGGTYNEQFF
TRBJ2-1 | - | TRBV14 | - | TGTGCCAGCAGCCAAGTTCAGTCTTGGTCTACAGATGAGCAGTTCTTC | CASSQVQSWSTDEQFF
TRBJ1-2 | - | TRBV5-6 | - | TGTGCCAGCAGCCCCACATATCAGGGTTCCTATGGCTACACCTTC | CASSPTYQGSYGYTF
TRBJ2-2 | - | TRBV5-1 | - | TGCGCCAGCAGCTTCTACAGGGACGGGGAGCTGTTTTTT | CASSFYRDGELFF
TRBJ1-4 | - | TRBV30 | - | TGTGCCAGAAAGGAGAGGGGCAGGACAACTAATGAAAAACTGTTTTTT | CARKERGRTTNEKLFF
TRBJ1-3 | - | TRBV5-1 | - | TGCGCCAGCAGCCCGGGACCGAACTCTGGAAACACCATATATTTT | CASSPGPNSGNTIYF
TRBJ2-6 | - | TRBV6-1 | - | TGTGCCAGCAGTGAAGGGGCCTTTTTCTCTGGGGCCAACGTCCTGACTTTC | CASSEGAFFSGANVLTF
TRBJ2-2 | - | TRBV27 | - | TGTGCCAGCAGTTTAGAATGGGGGCGCTTTGAGCTGTTTTTT | CASSLEWGRFELFF
TRBJ1-6 | - | TRBV7-6 | - | TGTGCCAGCAGCCGTGTCCAGAGCAATTCACCCCTCCACTTT | CASSRVQSNSPLHF
TRBJ2-1 | - | TRBV7-9 | - | TGTGCCAGCAGCTTAGGATGGGATGAGCAGTTCTTC | CASSLGWDEQFF
TRBJ2-2 | - | TRBV5-1 | - | TGCGCCAGCAGCTTCCAGATGCAGGGGAACACCGGGGAGCTGTTTTTT | CASSFQMQGNTGELFF
TRBJ2-2 | - | TRBV11-3 | TRBD1 | TGTGCCAGCAGTCCAGACAGGGCAGGCGGGGAGCTGTTTTTT | CASSPDRAGGELFF
TRBJ2-1 | - | TRBV29-1 | - | TGCAGCGTTGAACTTGGGGAGACCTACAATGAGCAGTTCTTC | CSVELGETYNEQFF
TRBJ2-5 | once | TRBV7-2 | - | TGTGCCAGCAGCTTAATGGGCTCGCGCGGAGAGACCCAGTACTTC | CASSLMGSRGETQYF
TRBJ1-1 | - | TRBV6-1 | - | TGTGCCAGCAGTGAAGCTCGAGACGGTACCACTGAAGCTTTCTTT | CASSEARDGTTEAFF
TRBJ2-7 | - | TRBV6-5 | TRBD1 | TGTGCCAGCAGATCCACGGACAGGGGGACCTACGAGCAGTACTTC | CASRSTDRGTYEQYF
TRBJ2-3 | medium-sized | TRBV7-8 | - | TGTGCCAGCAGCTCTCGGGACCGCACAGATACGCAGTATTTT | CASSSRDRTDTQYF
TRBJ1-1 | - | TRBV7-2 | - | TGTGCCAGCAGCTTAAATGTGAAGGCTTTCTTT | CASSLNVKAFF
TRBJ1-2 | - | TRBV6-4 | - | TGTGCCAGCAGTCCCCGTGGACCGGGGTCTGGGGAGGGCTACACCTTC | CASSPRGPGSGEGYTF
TRBJ2-1 | few | TRBV4-3 | - | TGCGCCAGCAGCCATTACCCACCGGGACCAGAGCTCCATGAGCAGTTCTTC | CASSHYPPGPELHEQFF
TRBJ2-5 | - | TRBV7-9 | - | TGTGCCAGCAGCTTAATCCCTTGGGGACCGCAAGAGACCCAGTACTTC | CASSLIPWGPQETQYF
TRBJ1-6 | - | TRBV5-1 | TRBD1 | TGCGCCAGCAGCTTGGATCCGGGACAGGGGGCGCGATCACCCCTCCACTTT | CASSLDPGQGARSPLHF
TRBJ2-3 | - | TRBV4-1 | - | TGCGCCAGCAGCCAAGATAAGGCAGGGGCGCAAGATACGCAGTATTTT | CASSQDKAGAQDTQYF
TRBJ2-5 | once | TRBV4-1 | TRBD2 | TGCGCCAGCAGCCAAGAACCACTAGCGGGGTTGATAGAGACCCAGTACTTC | CASSQEPLAGLIETQYF
TRBJ2-1 | few | TRBV23-1 | - | TGCGCCAGCAAAATATTCAAAGGGCTAAAGCTTTGGGATGAGCAGTTCTTC | CASKIFKGLKLWDEQFF
TRBJ2-3 | - | TRBV19 | - | TGTGCCAGTAAAAACGTTGCTTGGTCTAGCACAGATACGCAGTATTTT | CASKNVAWSSTDTQYF
TRBJ2-5 | - | TRBV4-2 | - | TGTGCCAGCAGCCCCGAGCCAACTGAGACCCAGTACTTC | CASSPEPTETQYF
TRBJ1-1 | - | TRBV11-2 | TRBD1 | TGTGCCAGCAGCTTAGTCGGGACAGGGGTTTCTGAAGCTTTCTTT | CASSLVGTGVSEAFF
TRBJ1-1 | - | TRBV14 | - | TGTGCCAGCAGCCAAGTGGGGAGGACTGAAGCTTTCTTT | CASSQVGRTEAFF
TRBJ1-2 | - | TRBV27 | - | TGTGCCAGCAGTTTCTTAGGGGGGGCTCAAGGCTACACCTTC | CASSFLGGAQGYTF
TRBJ2-7 | - | TRBV4-3 | TRBD1 | TGCGCCAGCAGCCAAGGGGACAGGCCTTACGAGCAGTACTTC | CASSQGDRPYEQYF
TRBJ1-1 | - | TRBV7-2 | - | TGTGCCAGCAGCAGCATGGCGCACCGGGGGGGCACTGAAGCTTTCTTT | CASSSMAHRGGTEAFF
TRBJ1-5 | - | TRBV2 | - | TGTGCCAGCAGTGAAGTAGTTTGGGGGATGCCGGTGAAACAGCCCCAGCATTTT | CASSEVVWGMPVKQPQHF
TRBJ2-7 | few | TRBV7-9 | TRBD1 | TGTGCCAGCAGCCCGGACAGGGCCCTATACGAGCAGTACTTC | CASSPDRALYEQYF